The source of this TCR beta chain is a study of cytomegalovirus exposure and HLA in healthy donors. For the study at large: A prior study identified 117 million unique TCR beta sequences from 180 million or so T cells.

Donors consisted of healthy bone marrow donors. PCR involved 60 Vbeta and 13 Jbeta primers. The table came from immunoSEQ multiplex PCR; TCRdb's copy has only in-frame clones and leaves some out. Found here are some 43,000 clones; the top ten clones hold under 2%. Trimming removed 2 bases from V and 5 bases from J; junction bases left unmatched: 3. The CDR3 consists of 15 residues. CDR1 is LGHNA and CDR2 is YNFKEQ in the germline V gene. Specimen: PBMCs. This chain connects TRBV4-2 to TRBJ1-4; 9 nucleotides line up with TRBD1. The sequence was collected from a woman in her twenties or thirties in good health and CMV-seronegative. The CDR3 DNA follows: TGTGCCAGCAGCCAATACAGGGGGCGCAATGAAAAACTGTTTTTT. Its protein product is CASSQYRGRNEKLFF.